These 27 T cell receptor beta chains share one sample of origin, sequenced in a study of PD-L1 blockade in urothelial cancer. Time point indicated: pretreatment peripheral blood. Clones were read by immunoSEQ multiplex PCR, and TCRdb kept only the in-frame ones, dropping some. The repertoire consists of around 70,000 clones, with roughly 84% occurring once and the leading ten covering around a tenth. Sample: PBMCs, taken around atezolizumab (anti-PD-L1) treatment. These receptors were collected from a woman between 65 and 79 years old with urothelial cancer.

The chain uses TRBV5-1 and TRBJ1-1; 7 nucleotides line up with TRBD1. The trim removed 8 bases at V and 0 bases at J, leaving 10 bases unmatched. Germline assignment: CDR1 SGHRS and CDR2 YFSETQ. This CDR3 is 15 amino acids long. CDR3 amino acids: CASMRLGQMNTEAFF. CDR3 sequence (DNA): TGCGCCAGTATGCGGCTGGGACAGATGAACACTGAAGCTTTCTTT.

The chain is built from TRBV18 and TRBJ1-5; D is uncertain. The V end was cut by 3 bases, the J end by 6 bases, with 15 bases between. This CDR3 region has 15 residues. The V gene's germline CDR1 is KGHSH and CDR2 LQKENI. The CDR3 spells CASSPGFGEGQPQHF. CDR3 nucleotide sequence: TGTGCCAGCTCACCTGGTTTCGGTGAGGGTCAGCCCCAGCATTTT.

V and J are TRBV4-1 and TRBJ2-1; a weak D match, TRBD1 (6 bases). Germline V gives CDR1 MGHRA, CDR2 YSYEKL. This CDR3 has 18 residues. V dropped 1 base and J dropped 4 bases, with 20 bases sitting between them. The CDR3 sequence: CASSQGGPVDRLYNEQFF. In nucleotides, the CDR3 is TGCGCCAGCAGCCAAGGGGGGCCCGTGGACAGACTTTACAATGAGCAGTTCTTC.

The chain uses TRBV28 and TRBJ1-4; the D gene is possibly TRBD1 (6 bases). This CDR3 region has 13 residues. Trimming left V 2 bases short and J 7 bases short, with 8 bases between. CDR1 is MDHEN, CDR2 SYDVKM, per germline. The CDR3 protein is CASSLADSEKLFF. The CDR3 bases are TGTGCCAGCAGTTTAGCGGACAGTGAAAAACTGTTTTTT. Together with reference TRBV28 and TRBJ1-4, the CDR3 gives the full variable domain: DVKVTQSSRYLVKRTGEKVFLECVQDMDHENMFWYRQDPGLGLRLIYFSYDVKMKEKGDIPEGYSVSREKKERFSLILESASTNQTSMYLCASSLADSEKLFFGSGTQLSVL.

This clone is labeled medium-sized. The chain carries TRBV7-9 and TRBJ1-2; no clear D gene. CDR1 is SEHNR and CDR2 is FQNEAQ in the germline V gene (reference sequence). The CDR3 is made up of 13 amino acids. Trimming took off 2 bases at V and 3 bases at J, with 7 bases between the two ends. In DNA, the CDR3 is TGTGCCAGCAGCTTAATCGGGTACTATGGCTACACCTTC. It codes for CASSLIGYYGYTF.

V usage is TRBV11-2 and J usage is TRBJ2-2; 7 bases match TRBD1. The CDR3 has 19 residues. V shed 0 bases, J shed 2 bases, and the junction held 12 bases outside the gene matches. Per germline, CDR1 SGHAT and CDR2 FQNNGV. The DNA for the CDR3 is TGTGCCAGCAGCTTAGATAGGGGGCTAATATTCTTAAACACCGGGGAGCTGTTTTTT. This gives the protein CASSLDRGLIFLNTGELFF.

The chain has TRBV11-2 and TRBJ1-4; a possible D gene is TRBD1 (6 bases). The ends were cut back, 1 base at V and 8 bases at J, with 17 bases in the middle. The CDR3 sequence is 16 residues long. Germline V lookup: CDR1 SGHAT, CDR2 FQNNGV. Here the CDR3 DNA reads TGTGCCAGCAGCTTAGGAGGGGCAGGGGCGACGGAAAAACTGTTTTTT. Residues: CASSLGGAGATEKLFF.

The rearrangement links TRBV5-1 to TRBJ1-6; a possible D gene is TRBD1 (6 bases). The CDR3 is made up of 15 amino acids. Trimming stripped 0 bases from V and 10 bases from J, with 14 bases between. Germline V gives CDR1 SGHRS, CDR2 YFSETQ. The CDR3 DNA reads TGCGCCAGCAGCTTGGAGGGCGGGGGCGCGTCACCCCTCCACTTT. The encoded protein is CASSLEGGGASPLHF.

The chain has TRBV18 and TRBJ1-5, with TRBD1 matching over 10 bases. Germline V gene lookup returns CDR1 KGHSH and CDR2 LQKENI. Trimming cost V 6 bases and J 7 bases; bases outside gene matches: 12. CDR3 length: 16 amino acids. The CDR3 loop reads CASSLTSGTGVQPQHF. The CDR3 DNA sequence: TGTGCCAGCTCCCTAACCTCCGGGACAGGGGTACAGCCCCAGCATTTT.

The chain recombines TRBV10-3 with TRBJ2-3; possible D gene TRBD2, 5 bases. Germline V CDR1 and CDR2: ENHRY, SYGVKD. The CDR3 is 14 amino acids. Trimming removed 4 bases at V and 0 bases at J, with 8 bases between. The DNA for the CDR3 is TGTGCCATCAGTGGAGGGCAAAGCACAGATACGCAGTATTTT. Translation gives CAISGGQSTDTQYF.

V and J are TRBV27 and TRBJ2-2; no reliable D call. Germline V gene sequence: CDR1 MNHEY, CDR2 SMNVEV (reference sequence). Trimming stripped 2 bases from V and 0 bases from J, with 4 bases between. The length of the CDR3 is 14 residues. The CDR3 bases are TGTGCCAGCAGTTTACGAGCGAACACCGGGGAGCTGTTTTTT. Amino acid sequence: CASSLRANTGELFF.

V and J are TRBV4-1 and TRBJ2-5, with 7 bases that match TRBD1. The V segment lost 6 bases and the J segment 1 base; nucleotides outside the gene matches: 8. The CDR3 totals 15 residues. Germline-derived CDR1 and CDR2 are MGHRA and YSYEKL. The CDR3 DNA sequence: TGCGCCAGCAGACCAGGGGGTCCCTTCCAAGAGACCCAGTACTTC. Amino acids: CASRPGGPFQETQYF.

This chain joins TRBV18 and TRBJ1-2; D perhaps matches TRBD1 (6 bases). Trimming took off 5 bases at V and 4 bases at J, with 17 bases between the two ends. This CDR3 has 15 amino acids. The germline V gene has CDR1 KGHSH and CDR2 LQKENI. CDR3 sequence: CASSDRRSHVYGYTF. The CDR3 DNA reads TGTGCCAGCTCAGACAGGCGAAGCCATGTCTATGGCTACACCTTC.

The chain combines TRBV5-6 with TRBJ2-3; TRBD2 matches 12 bases. Germline V gene lookup returns CDR1 SGHDT and CDR2 YYEEEE. The CDR3 contains 13 residues. Losses at the gene ends were 5 bases for V and 12 bases for J; bases not matched to a gene: 7. CDR3 amino acids: CASRLAGGPPQYF. Here the CDR3 DNA reads TGTGCCAGCAGACTAGCGGGGGGTCCTCCACAGTATTTT.

This chain joins TRBV27 and TRBJ2-3, with 8 bases that match TRBD1. J was trimmed by 0 bases and V by 7 bases; bases with no gene match: 6. This CDR3 contains 15 residues. The germline V gene has CDR1 MNHEY and CDR2 SMNVEV (reference sequence). In DNA form, the CDR3 reads TGTGCCAGCACGCGAACAGGGGGGAGCACAGATACGCAGTATTTT. The encoded protein is CASTRTGGSTDTQYF.

V usage is TRBV5-5 and J usage is TRBJ2-2, with D possibly being TRBD1 (6 bases). The ends were cut back, 1 base at V and 6 bases at J, with 13 bases in the middle. The CDR3 contains 15 residues. Germline CDR1 and CDR2: SGHKS and YYEKEE (reference sequence). The CDR3 DNA follows: TGTGCCAGCAGCTTGTTTACAGGGATCCCCGGGGAGCTGTTTTTT. Encoded protein: CASSLFTGIPGELFF. Full variable domain (outside the CDR3, taken from reference TRBV5-5 and TRBJ2-2): DAGVTQSPTHLIKTRGQQVTLRCSPISGHKSVSWYQQVLGQGPQFIFQYYEKEERGRGNFPDRFSARQFPNYSSELNVNALLLGDSALYLCASSLFTGIPGELFFGEGSRLTVL.

The table lists this clone with a few counts. J is TRBJ1-2 and V is TRBV29-1, with D possibly TRBD1 on 5 matching bases. CDR3 length: 13 residues. V gave up 6 bases and J gave up 3 bases, with 14 bases separating them. Germline V gives CDR1 SQVTM, CDR2 ANQGSEA. The CDR3 here is CSVEKTVDYGYTF. The CDR3 DNA is TGCAGCGTCGAAAAGACAGTAGACTATGGCTACACCTTC.

The chain employs TRBV2 and TRBJ2-1; 7 bases are a match to TRBD1. This CDR3 is built from 13 residues. Germline loops: CDR1 SNHLY, CDR2 FYNNEI. With 4 bases clipped from V and 4 bases from J, the junction kept 1 base outside the gene matches. CDR3 region: CASSGQGYNEQFF. DNA for the CDR3: TGTGCCAGCAGTGGACAGGGTTACAATGAGCAGTTCTTC. Based on the CDR3 plus reference TRBV2 and TRBJ2-1, the full variable domain is EPEVTQTPSHQVTQMGQEVILRCVPISNHLYFYWYRQILGQKVEFLVSFYNNEISEKSEIFDDQFSVERPDGSNFTLKIRSTKLEDSAMYFCASSGQGYNEQFFGPGTRLTVL.

V is TRBV21-1 and J is TRBJ2-3; TRBD2, the table's D call, was not compared with the DNA. TRBV21-1 is reported as a pseudogene. There are 16 residues in the CDR3. Here the CDR3 reads CASSPQTSGGADTQYF. The CDR3 nucleotides are TGTGCCAGCAGCCCCCAGACTAGCGGGGGCGCAGATACGCAGTATTTT.

The genes are TRBV11-3 and TRBJ1-3; D possibly corresponds to TRBD1 (5 bases). Germline V lookup: CDR1 SGHNT, CDR2 YENEEA. Trimming shortened V by 5 bases and J by 0 bases, and 14 bases separated the two germline ends. The CDR3 runs 16 residues. In DNA, the CDR3 is TGTGCCAGCAGCCGGGGCGGGGAGAGCTCTGGAAACACCATATATTTT. This gives the protein CASSRGGESSGNTIYF.

About this clone itself: The identical CDR3 is also encoded by other nucleotide sequences in the sample. This chain links TRBV5-5 with TRBJ1-1; 8 bases are a match to TRBD1. The V and J ends lost 2 bases and 5 bases, in that order; junction bases with no gene match: 5. This CDR3 is 14 amino acids long. Germline V gives CDR1 SGHKS, CDR2 YYEKEE (reference sequence). The CDR3 reads CASSLWTGRTEAFF. Written as DNA, the CDR3 is TGTGCCAGCAGCTTATGGACAGGGAGAACTGAAGCTTTCTTT.

The chain combines TRBV5-1 with TRBJ2-5; TRBD1 might be the D (5 bases). This CDR3 contains 14 residues. V lost 1 base and J lost 5, with 12 bases in between. CDR1 and CDR2 from the germline V gene are SGHRS and YFSETQ. The CDR3 is CASSLSSRAETQYF. In nucleotides, the CDR3 is TGCGCCAGCAGCTTGAGTAGCAGGGCCGAGACCCAGTACTTC.

The CDR3 loop is CASSSTSGGAHETQYF. The CDR3 nucleotides read TGTGCCAGCAGCTCGACTAGCGGGGGAGCTCATGAGACCCAGTACTTC. The rearrangement links TRBV7-2 to TRBJ2-5; 12 nucleotides match TRBD2. The CDR3 is made up of 16 amino acids. J was trimmed by 5 bases and V by 4 bases; bases with no gene match: 8. Germline V gene data show CDR1 as SGHTA and CDR2 as FQGNSA.

The rearrangement joins TRBV5-4 to TRBJ1-1; no firm D call. CDR1 and CDR2 (germline): SGHNT, YYREEE (reference sequence). The V end lost 4 bases, the J end lost 3 bases, and 10 bases lay between the germline ends. CDR3 length equals 13 residues. Here the CDR3 reads CASSRVVDTEAFF. The CDR3 nucleotides read TGTGCCAGCAGCCGTGTAGTCGACACTGAAGCTTTCTTT.

The chain carries TRBV4-2 and TRBJ2-5; weak D call: TRBD2 (7 bases). Between the trimmed V and J ends, which lost 2 bases and 5 bases, there was a span of 18 bases. The germline V gene encodes CDR1 LGHNA and CDR2 YNFKEQ. The CDR3 spans 16 residues. CDR3 in DNA: TGTGCCAGCAGCCAAACGGTGGGGGGGGGCCTGGAGACCCAGTACTTC. This codes for CASSQTVGGGLETQYF.

V is TRBV6-1 and J is TRBJ2-3; D ambiguous. CDR3 length: 15 residues. Germline CDR1 is MNHNS and CDR2 is SASEGT. Trimming took off 6 bases at V and 0 bases at J, with 13 bases between the two ends. The CDR3 region is CASRSDAISTDTQYF. Here the CDR3 DNA reads TGTGCCAGCAGGAGCGACGCTATTAGCACAGATACGCAGTATTTT.

This chain links TRBV5-1 with TRBJ1-1, with TRBD1 matching 7 bases. Germline assignment: CDR1 SGHRS and CDR2 YFSETQ. J gave up 1 base and V 0 bases, and 0 bases lay outside the gene matches. The CDR3 length is 14 residues. The CDR3 loop reads CASSLGDRNTEAFF. Written as DNA, the CDR3 is TGCGCCAGCAGCTTGGGGGACAGGAACACTGAAGCTTTCTTT.